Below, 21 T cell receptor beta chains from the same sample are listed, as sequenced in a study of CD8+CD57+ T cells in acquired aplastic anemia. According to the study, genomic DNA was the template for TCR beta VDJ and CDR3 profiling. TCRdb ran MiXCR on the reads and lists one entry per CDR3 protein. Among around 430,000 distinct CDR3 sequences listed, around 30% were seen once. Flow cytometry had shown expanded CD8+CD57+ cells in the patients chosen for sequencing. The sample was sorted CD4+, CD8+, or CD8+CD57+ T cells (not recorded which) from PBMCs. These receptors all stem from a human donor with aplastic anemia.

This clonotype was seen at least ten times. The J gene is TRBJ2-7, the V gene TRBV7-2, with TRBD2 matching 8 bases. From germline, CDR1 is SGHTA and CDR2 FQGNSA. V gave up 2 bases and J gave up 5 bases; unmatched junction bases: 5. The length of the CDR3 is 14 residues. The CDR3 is CASSLQRENNEQYF. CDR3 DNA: TGTGCCAGCAGCTTACAGCGGGAGAACAACGAGCAGTACTTC. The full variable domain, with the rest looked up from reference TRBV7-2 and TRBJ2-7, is GAGVSQSPSNKVTEKGKDVELRCDPISGHTALYWYRQSLGQGLEFLIYFQGNSAPDKSGLPSDRFSAERTGGSVSTLTIQRTQQEDSAVYLCASSLQRENNEQYFGPGTRLTVT.

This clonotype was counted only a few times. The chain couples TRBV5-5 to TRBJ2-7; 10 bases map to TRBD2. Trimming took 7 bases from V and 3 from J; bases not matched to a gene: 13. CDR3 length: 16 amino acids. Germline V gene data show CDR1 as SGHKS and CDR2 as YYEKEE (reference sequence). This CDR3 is CASSLVPGTSDYEQYF. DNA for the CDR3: TGTGCCAGCTCACTCGTCCCCGGGACTAGCGACTACGAGCAGTACTTC.

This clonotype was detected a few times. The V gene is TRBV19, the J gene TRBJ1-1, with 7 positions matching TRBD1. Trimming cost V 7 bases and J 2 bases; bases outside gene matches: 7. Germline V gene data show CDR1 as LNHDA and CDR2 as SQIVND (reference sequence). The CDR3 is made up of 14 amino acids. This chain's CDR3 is CASTSTGVNTEAFF. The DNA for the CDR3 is TGTGCCAGTACGTCAACAGGGGTAAACACTGAAGCTTTCTTT. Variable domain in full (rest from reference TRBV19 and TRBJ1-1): DGGITQSPKYLFRKEGQNVTLSCEQNLNHDAMYWYRQDPGQGLRLIYYSQIVNDFQKGDIAEGYSVSREKKESFPLTVTSAQKNPTAFYLCASTSTGVNTEAFFGQGTRLTVV.

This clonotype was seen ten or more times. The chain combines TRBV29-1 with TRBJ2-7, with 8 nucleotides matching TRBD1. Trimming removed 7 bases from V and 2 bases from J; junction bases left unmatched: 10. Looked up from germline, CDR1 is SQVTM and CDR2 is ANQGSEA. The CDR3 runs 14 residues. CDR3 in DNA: TGCAGCGCGCGGACAGGGCCAGGAGCCTACGAGCAGTACTTC. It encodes CSARTGPGAYEQYF.

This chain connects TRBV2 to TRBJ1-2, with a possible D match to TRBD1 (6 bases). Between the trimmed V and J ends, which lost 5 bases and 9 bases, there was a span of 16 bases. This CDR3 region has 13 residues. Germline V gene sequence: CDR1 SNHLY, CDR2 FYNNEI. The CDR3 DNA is TGTGCCAGCAGTTTCAGACAGGTTGATAGCTACACCTTC. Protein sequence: CASSFRQVDSYTF.

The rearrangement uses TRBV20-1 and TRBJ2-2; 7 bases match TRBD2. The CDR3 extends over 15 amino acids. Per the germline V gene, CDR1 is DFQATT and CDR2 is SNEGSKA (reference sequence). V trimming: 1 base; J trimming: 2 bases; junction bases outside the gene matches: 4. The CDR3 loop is CSARAGGVNTGELFF. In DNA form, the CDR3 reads TGCAGTGCTAGAGCTGGGGGGGTCAACACCGGGGAGCTGTTTTTT.

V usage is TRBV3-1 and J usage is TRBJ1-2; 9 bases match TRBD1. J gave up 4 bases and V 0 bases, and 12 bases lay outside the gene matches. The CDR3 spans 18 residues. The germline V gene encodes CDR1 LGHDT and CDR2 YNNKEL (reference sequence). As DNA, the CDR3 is TGTGCCAGCAGCCAAGATGGCTTGGAGACAGGGGGAACCTATGGCTACACCTTC. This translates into CASSQDGLETGGTYGYTF.

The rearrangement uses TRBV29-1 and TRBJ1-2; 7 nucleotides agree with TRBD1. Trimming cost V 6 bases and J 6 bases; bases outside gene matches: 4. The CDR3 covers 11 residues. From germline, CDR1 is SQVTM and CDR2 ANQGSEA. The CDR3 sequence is CSVTGSHGYTF. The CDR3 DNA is TGCAGCGTGACAGGGTCCCATGGCTACACCTTC.

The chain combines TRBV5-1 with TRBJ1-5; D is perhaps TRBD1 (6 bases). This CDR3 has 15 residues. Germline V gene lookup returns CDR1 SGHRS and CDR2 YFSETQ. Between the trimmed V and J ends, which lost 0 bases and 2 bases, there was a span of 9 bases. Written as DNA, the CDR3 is TGCGCCAGCAGCTTGGATCCAGGGGGCAATCAGCCCCAGCATTTT. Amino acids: CASSLDPGGNQPQHF.

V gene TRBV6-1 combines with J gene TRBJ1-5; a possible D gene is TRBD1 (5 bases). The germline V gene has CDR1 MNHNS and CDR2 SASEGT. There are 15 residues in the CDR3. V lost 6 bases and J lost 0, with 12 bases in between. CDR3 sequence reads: CASSLGAYSNQPQHF. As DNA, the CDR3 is TGTGCCAGCAGCCTAGGGGCTTATAGCAATCAGCCCCAGCATTTT.

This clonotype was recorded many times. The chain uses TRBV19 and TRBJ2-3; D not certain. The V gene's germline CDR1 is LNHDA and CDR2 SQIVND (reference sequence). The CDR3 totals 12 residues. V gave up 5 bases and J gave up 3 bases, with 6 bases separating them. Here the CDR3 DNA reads TGTGCCAGTAGTCCGCGGACAGATACGCAGTATTTT. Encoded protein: CASSPRTDTQYF.

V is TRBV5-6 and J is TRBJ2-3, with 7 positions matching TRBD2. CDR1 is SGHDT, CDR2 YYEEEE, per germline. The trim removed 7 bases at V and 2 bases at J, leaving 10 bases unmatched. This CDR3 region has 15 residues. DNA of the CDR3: TGTGCCAGCGCCACCTCCGGGGGGTACACAGATACGCAGTATTTT. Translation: CASATSGGYTDTQYF.

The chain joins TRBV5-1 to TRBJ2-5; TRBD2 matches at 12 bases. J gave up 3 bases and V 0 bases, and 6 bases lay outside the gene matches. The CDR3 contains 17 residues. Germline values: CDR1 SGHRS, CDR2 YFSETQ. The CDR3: CASSLARTSGAEETQYF. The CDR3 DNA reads TGCGCCAGCAGCTTGGCTAGGACTAGCGGGGCTGAAGAGACCCAGTACTTC.

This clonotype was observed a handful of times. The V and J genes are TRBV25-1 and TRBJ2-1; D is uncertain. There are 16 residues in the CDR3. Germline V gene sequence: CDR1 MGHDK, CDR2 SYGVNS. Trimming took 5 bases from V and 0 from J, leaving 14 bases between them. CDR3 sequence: CASSRHSSSSYNEQFF. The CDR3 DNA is TGTGCCAGCAGTCGTCACAGTTCAAGCTCCTACAATGAGCAGTTCTTC.

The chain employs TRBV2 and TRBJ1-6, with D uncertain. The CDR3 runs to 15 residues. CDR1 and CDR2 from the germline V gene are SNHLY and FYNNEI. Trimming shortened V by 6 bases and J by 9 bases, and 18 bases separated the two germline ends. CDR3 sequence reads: CASRGDTAEGSPLHF. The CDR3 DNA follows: TGTGCCAGCAGGGGAGACACAGCGGAGGGTTCACCCCTCCACTTT.

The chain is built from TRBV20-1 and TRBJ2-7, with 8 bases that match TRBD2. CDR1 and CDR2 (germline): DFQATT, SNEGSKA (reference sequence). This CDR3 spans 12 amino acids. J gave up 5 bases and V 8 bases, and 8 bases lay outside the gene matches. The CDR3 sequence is CSLAGLTHEQYF. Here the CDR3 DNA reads TGCAGTTTAGCGGGACTAACCCACGAGCAGTACTTC.

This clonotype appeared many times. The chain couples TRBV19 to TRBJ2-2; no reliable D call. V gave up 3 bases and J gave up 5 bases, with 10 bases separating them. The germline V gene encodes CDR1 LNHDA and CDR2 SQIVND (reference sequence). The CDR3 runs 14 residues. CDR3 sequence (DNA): TGTGCCAGTAGTATTGGGGAATGGACCGGGGAGCTGTTTTTT. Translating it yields CASSIGEWTGELFF.

This chain's CDR3 is CASSTGQGKTASYEQYF. The CDR3 nucleotides are TGTGCCAGTAGTACCGGACAGGGGAAAACAGCTTCCTACGAGCAGTACTTC. The chain carries TRBV19 and TRBJ2-7, with TRBD1 identical over 9 bases. CDR3 length: 17 residues. Germline CDR1 LNHDA, CDR2 SQIVND (reference sequence). The V gene end was trimmed by 4 bases and the J gene end by 1 base; junction bases not matched to a gene: 11. The whole variable domain, filled in from reference TRBV19 and TRBJ2-7, reads DGGITQSPKYLFRKEGQNVTLSCEQNLNHDAMYWYRQDPGQGLRLIYYSQIVNDFQKGDIAEGYSVSREKKESFPLTVTSAQKNPTAFYLCASSTGQGKTASYEQYFGPGTRLTVT.

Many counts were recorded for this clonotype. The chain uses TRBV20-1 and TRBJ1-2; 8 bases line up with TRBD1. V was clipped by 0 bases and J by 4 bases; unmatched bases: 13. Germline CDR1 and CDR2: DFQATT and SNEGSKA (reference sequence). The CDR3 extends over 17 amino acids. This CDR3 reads CSARDPSGTGTPYGYTF. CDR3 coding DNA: TGCAGTGCTAGAGATCCATCCGGGACAGGAACGCCCTATGGCTACACCTTC.

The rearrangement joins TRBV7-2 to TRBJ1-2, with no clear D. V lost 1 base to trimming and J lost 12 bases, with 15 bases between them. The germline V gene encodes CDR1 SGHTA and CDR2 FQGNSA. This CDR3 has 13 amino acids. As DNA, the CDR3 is TGTGCCAGCAGCTTAGAACTGGGGAGCAGAAACACCTTC. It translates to CASSLELGSRNTF.

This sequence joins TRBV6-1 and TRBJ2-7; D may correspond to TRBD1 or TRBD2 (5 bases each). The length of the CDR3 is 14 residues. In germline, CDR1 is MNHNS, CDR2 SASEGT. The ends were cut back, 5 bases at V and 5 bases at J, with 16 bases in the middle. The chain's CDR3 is CASSPGPRSHEQYF. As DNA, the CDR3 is TGTGCCAGCAGTCCGGGACCACGAAGCCACGAGCAGTACTTC.